This T cell receptor beta chain came from a study of T cell responses to AZD1222 COVID-19 vaccine. Germline CDR1 and CDR2: SEHNR and FQNEAQ (reference sequence). This CDR3 is 12 amino acids long. The V and J ends lost 10 bases and 7 bases respectively, with 16 bases between them. This table comes from immunoSEQ multiplex PCR, and its TCRdb copy is limited to in-frame clones, with some not included. The sample has 100,000 or so clones; 88% are singletons. This sequence originates from an adult in good health. The V and J genes are TRBV7-9 and TRBJ1-1; possible D gene TRBD1, 5 bases. Specimen: peripheral blood, collected on day 0 of AZD1222 vaccination. DNA for the CDR3: TGTGCCAACGGGATGACAGAACTTGAAGCTTTCTTT. This codes for CANGMTELEAFF.